Below are 32 T cell receptor beta chains sequenced from a single sample in a study of blood T cell repertoires in COVID-19. Sequencing was performed with immunoSEQ multiplex PCR; in TCRdb, only in-frame clones are kept and a portion is missing. Of 250,000 to 350,000 clones listed, around four fifths are singletons. The sequencing sample was made of peripheral blood. These receptors came from a woman aged 45 to 65 with active or convalescent COVID-19.

Concerning this clone: The junction departs from germline at one end; a sequencing error may be responsible. The rearrangement links TRBV6-6 to TRBJ1-1; 7 nucleotides match TRBD1. This CDR3 spans 14 amino acids. Germline V gives CDR1 MNHNY, CDR2 SVGAGI (reference sequence). The CDR3 DNA reads TGTGCCAGCAATTACAGGTGGGACAGTTCCGGAGCTTTCTTT. It translates to CASNYRWDSSGAFF.

This clone was seen once. CDR3 in DNA: TGTGCCAGCAGCGTCACAGGGGAAAGGGACACTGAAGCTTTCTTT. It yields the protein CASSVTGERDTEAFF. V usage is TRBV7-6 and J usage is TRBJ1-1; 7 nucleotides align to TRBD1. The CDR3 spans 15 residues. The V gene end was trimmed by 5 bases and the J gene end by 3 bases; junction bases not matched to a gene: 9. Germline CDR1 reads SGHVS; CDR2 reads FNYEAQ. Complete variable domain (other parts from reference TRBV7-6 and TRBJ1-1): GAGVSQSPRYKVTKRGQDVALRCDPISGHVSLYWYRQALGQGPEFLTYFNYEAQQDKSGLPNDRFSAERPEGSISTLTIQRTEQRDSAMYRCASSVTGERDTEAFFGQGTRLTVV.

This clone was observed a handful of times. The rearrangement links TRBV2 to TRBJ2-1, with TRBD1 matching 7 bases. V gave up 7 bases and J gave up 9 bases; unmatched junction bases: 12. The CDR3 length is 14 residues. The V gene's germline CDR1 is SNHLY and CDR2 FYNNEI. CDR3 sequence (DNA): TGTGCCAGCAATCCGGGACAGTCGTCTCTTGAGCAGTTCTTC. It encodes CASNPGQSSLEQFF.

The chain is built from TRBV7-9 and TRBJ1-5, with 7 bases identical to TRBD1. The length of the CDR3 is 14 residues. Germline CDR1 and CDR2: SEHNR and FQNEAQ (reference sequence). Trimming took 5 bases from V and 11 from J; bases not matched to a gene: 12. The CDR3 coding sequence is TGTGCCAGCAGCCGGGACAGTAGTTTAGGGACCCAGCATTTT. This encodes CASSRDSSLGTQHF.

This chain joins TRBV29-1 and TRBJ1-2; unclear D gene. Trimming cost V 6 bases and J 8 bases, with 10 bases left between them. This CDR3 is 10 amino acids long. Germline V gene sequence: CDR1 SQVTM, CDR2 ANQGSEA. The CDR3 here is CSVAHGGYTF. The CDR3, as DNA: TGCAGCGTGGCCCACGGGGGCTACACCTTC.

This clone has a single count. This chain links TRBV28 with TRBJ1-4; TRBD1 aligns across 7 bases. With 2 bases clipped from V and 6 bases from J, the junction kept 9 bases outside the gene matches. This CDR3 is 16 amino acids long. Germline loops: CDR1 MDHEN, CDR2 SYDVKM. The CDR3 reads CASSLPQTGTDEKLFF. In DNA form, the CDR3 reads TGTGCCAGCAGTTTACCCCAGACAGGGACCGATGAAAAACTGTTTTTT.

The rearrangement joins TRBV6-5 to TRBJ2-7, with TRBD2 matching 11 bases. Germline V lookup: CDR1 MNHEY, CDR2 SVGAGI. This CDR3 has 14 residues. Trimming cost V 9 bases and J 1 base; bases outside gene matches: 5. CDR3 loop: CASGGTSGSYEQYF. In nucleotides, the CDR3 is TGTGCCAGTGGTGGGACTAGCGGATCCTACGAGCAGTACTTC.

J is TRBJ2-3 and V is TRBV29-1; D possibly corresponds to TRBD2 (6 bases). V lost 2 bases and J lost 5, with 17 bases in between. Germline CDR1 reads SQVTM; CDR2 reads ANQGSEA. This CDR3 is built from 15 residues. The CDR3 is CSVEKPPGRLDTQYF. The CDR3 DNA reads TGCAGCGTTGAAAAACCCCCGGGGAGGCTAGATACGCAGTATTTT.

The J gene is TRBJ2-1, the V gene TRBV6-5; a possible D gene is TRBD2 (5 bases). Trimming stripped 8 bases from V and 1 base from J, with 9 bases between. CDR3 length: 13 amino acids. Germline V gene lookup returns CDR1 MNHEY and CDR2 SVGAGI. The DNA of the CDR3 is TGTGCCAGCCGGGGTCCTTCCTACAATGAGCAGTTCTTC. This gives the protein CASRGPSYNEQFF.

This chain links TRBV27 with TRBJ1-1; maybe TRBD1 (5 bases). The CDR3 covers 14 residues. Trimming left V 3 bases short and J 4 bases short, with 12 bases between. The V gene's germline CDR1 is MNHEY and CDR2 SMNVEV (reference sequence). CDR3 sequence: CASSLEGGGTEAFF. Written as DNA, the CDR3 is TGTGCCAGCAGTTTGGAGGGCGGGGGCACTGAAGCTTTCTTT.

This sequence joins TRBV5-1 and TRBJ2-4; 7 nucleotides align to TRBD1. CDR1 SGHRS and CDR2 YFSETQ come from the germline V gene. This CDR3 is 18 amino acids long. J was trimmed by 1 base and V by 2 bases; bases with no gene match: 12. CDR3 nucleotide sequence: TGCGCCAGCAGCTTAGGGATCACAGGGGTTTGGGCCAAAAACATTCAGTACTTC. Translation gives CASSLGITGVWAKNIQYF.

The chain joins TRBV6-5 to TRBJ1-1; D gene ambiguous. The CDR3 is 13 amino acids. Germline V gives CDR1 MNHEY, CDR2 SVGAGI. V was clipped by 4 bases and J by 3 bases, with 9 bases between them. DNA of the CDR3: TGTGCCAGCAGTTCCCAGTTGGACACTGAAGCTTTCTTT. This gives the protein CASSSQLDTEAFF.

The chain couples TRBV7-3 to TRBJ1-2; 7 nucleotides agree with TRBD1. Per the germline V gene, CDR1 is SGHTA and CDR2 is FQGTGA. The CDR3 extends over 13 amino acids. V lost 3 bases to trimming and J lost 7 bases; unmatched junction nucleotides: 5. CDR3 sequence reads: CASSLDQGGGYTF. DNA for the CDR3: TGTGCCAGCAGCTTGGACCAGGGGGGTGGCTACACCTTC. Using reference TRBV7-3 and TRBJ1-2 for the parts outside the CDR3, the full variable domain is GAGVSQTPSNKVTEKGKYVELRCDPISGHTALYWYRQSLGQGPEFLIYFQGTGAADDSGLPNDRFFAVRPEGSVSTLKIQRTERGDSAVYLCASSLDQGGGYTFGSGTRLTVV.

This rearrangement joins TRBV4-2 to TRBJ2-1; D call uncertain. Trimming pared 0 bases from V and 3 bases from J, leaving 9 bases between. Germline V gives CDR1 LGHNA, CDR2 YNFKEQ. This CDR3 is built from 15 residues. The DNA of the CDR3 is TGTGCCAGCAGCCAAGATCCGGGTCTCTACAATGAGCAGTTCTTC. Protein: CASSQDPGLYNEQFF.

A single count supports this clone. This rearrangement joins TRBV5-1 to TRBJ2-5, with 7 bases identical to TRBD2. Germline assignment: CDR1 SGHRS and CDR2 YFSETQ. The CDR3 length is 13 residues. Trimming removed 4 bases from V and 5 bases from J; junction bases left unmatched: 5. CDR3 bases: TGCGCCAGCAGCGCACGGGGGGACGAGACCCAGTACTTC. It translates to CASSARGDETQYF.

V gene TRBV16 combines with J gene TRBJ1-6; D unclear. Trimming cost V 8 bases and J 7 bases, with 9 bases left between them. CDR3 length: 12 amino acids. Germline CDR1 reads KGHSY; CDR2 reads FQNENV. The CDR3 DNA reads TGTGCCAGCGCCGGGTGGAATTCACCCCTCCACTTT. This gives the protein CASAGWNSPLHF.

This clone has only one observation. The V call is TRBV24-1, the J call TRBJ1-2; perhaps TRBD1 as D (5 bases). Between the trimmed V and J ends, which lost 3 bases and 7 bases, there was a span of 11 bases. The germline V gene has CDR1 KGHDR and CDR2 SFDVKD. The CDR3 runs to 13 residues. The chain's CDR3 is CATSDSGGSGYTF. In nucleotides, the CDR3 is TGTGCCACCAGTGATAGCGGGGGATCTGGCTACACCTTC.

The chain carries TRBV27 and TRBJ1-4; TRBD1 might be the D (5 bases). Trimming pared 8 bases from V and 14 bases from J, leaving 21 bases between. Germline CDR1 reads MNHEY; CDR2 reads SMNVEV (reference sequence). The CDR3 is 13 amino acids. CDR3 amino acids: CASSNPPRGVLFF. In DNA form, the CDR3 reads TGTGCCAGCTCGAACCCCCCGCGGGGGGTTCTGTTTTTT.

This clone was picked up one time. J is TRBJ1-1 and V is TRBV4-1, with D perhaps TRBD1 (6 bases). Trimming cost V 0 bases and J 3 bases, with 11 bases left between them. This CDR3 contains 15 residues. Germline values: CDR1 MGHRA, CDR2 YSYEKL. As DNA, the CDR3 is TGCGCCAGCAGCCAAGATCCAGGGGCCCACACTGAAGCTTTCTTT. Amino acids: CASSQDPGAHTEAFF.

V gene TRBV15 combines with J gene TRBJ2-3; the match to TRBD2 covers 14 bases. The CDR3 contains 17 residues. Germline V CDR1 and CDR2: LNHNV, YYDKDF (reference sequence). J gave up 6 bases and V 2 bases, and 7 bases lay outside the gene matches. The CDR3 protein is CATSRRGLAGEGDTQYF. The CDR3 DNA reads as TGTGCCACCAGCAGAAGGGGACTAGCGGGAGAAGGGGATACGCAGTATTTT.

This chain links TRBV7-9 with TRBJ2-4; 8 bases are shared with TRBD2. The V and J ends lost 0 bases and 6 bases, in that order; junction bases with no gene match: 16. This CDR3 spans 19 amino acids. From germline, CDR1 is SEHNR and CDR2 FQNEAQ (reference sequence). The CDR3 spells CASSLAGGTRAPRGNIQYF. In nucleotides, the CDR3 is TGTGCCAGCAGCTTAGCAGGAGGGACTAGAGCCCCTCGGGGAAACATTCAGTACTTC.

The chain uses TRBV7-9 and TRBJ1-1; tentatively, D is TRBD1 (5 bases). This CDR3 has 12 amino acids. The V gene lost 2 bases and the J gene lost 7 bases, with 8 bases spanning the gap. Per the germline V gene, CDR1 is SEHNR and CDR2 is FQNEAQ (reference sequence). CDR3 region: CASSLRGNEAFF. DNA of the CDR3: TGTGCCAGCAGCTTACGGGGGAATGAAGCTTTCTTT.

The chain joins TRBV20-1 to TRBJ2-7; D uncertain. Trimming cost V 2 bases and J 2 bases, with 4 bases left between them. CDR1 DFQATT and CDR2 SNEGSKA come from the germline V gene (reference sequence). The CDR3 totals 11 residues. This CDR3 reads CSARQAYEQYF. The CDR3 DNA follows: TGCAGTGCTAGACAGGCCTACGAGCAGTACTTC.

The DNA for the CDR3 is TGTGCCAGCAGCAATCTCATCCATCGACTCTTGCGTGAGACCCAGTACTTC. Encoded protein: CASSNLIHRLLRETQYF. The V call is TRBV21-1, the J call TRBJ2-5; TRBD2, the table's D call, lacks a check against the DNA. TRBV21-1 is listed as a pseudogene. This CDR3 is 17 amino acids long.

The rearrangement links TRBV19 to TRBJ1-5; 9 positions agree with TRBD1. Germline V gene lookup returns CDR1 LNHDA and CDR2 SQIVND (reference sequence). This CDR3 has 17 residues. V lost 5 bases and J lost 1; bases outside the gene matches: 9. This CDR3 is CASSPWGGQGSNQPQHF. CDR3 nucleotide sequence: TGTGCCAGTAGTCCCTGGGGGGGACAGGGAAGCAATCAGCCCCAGCATTTT.

J is TRBJ1-6 and V is TRBV10-1; D may be TRBD1 (6 bases). The CDR3 loop spans 13 amino acids. Germline CDR1 is WNHNN and CDR2 is SYGVQD (reference sequence). V was trimmed by 4 bases and J by 10 bases, leaving 11 bases between them. CDR3 region: CASSAGAWSPLHF. DNA for the CDR3: TGCGCCAGCAGTGCAGGGGCCTGGTCACCCCTCCACTTT.

The chain carries TRBV12-3 or TRBV12-4 and TRBJ2-1; D not certain. The CDR3 sequence is 10 residues long. V was clipped by 3 bases and J by 9 bases, with 3 bases between them. DNA for the CDR3: TGTGCCAGCAGTTTCGGTGAGCAGTTCTTC. This gives the protein CASSFGEQFF.

The chain joins TRBV27 to TRBJ2-7, with TRBD2 matching over 7 bases. Germline trimming cut 6 bases from V and 6 bases from J; bases unmatched to any gene: 8. There are 13 residues in the CDR3. Germline V gives CDR1 MNHEY, CDR2 SMNVEV (reference sequence). This CDR3 reads CASSPTSAGEQYF. The CDR3 DNA reads TGTGCCAGCAGCCCAACTAGCGCGGGCGAGCAGTACTTC.

The V and J genes are TRBV19 and TRBJ1-3; 10 bases are shared with TRBD1. Germline CDR1 and CDR2: LNHDA and SQIVND (reference sequence). The CDR3 extends over 18 amino acids. J lost 3 bases, V lost 3 bases, and 11 bases had no gene match. CDR3 sequence reads: CASSIKATGGRYGNTIYF. CDR3 bases: TGTGCCAGTAGTATTAAGGCGACAGGGGGCCGGTATGGAAACACCATATATTTT.

In DNA, the CDR3 is TGTGCCTGGAGTAGGACTAGGGCCCGATCCGAGCAGTACTTC. Its translation: CAWSRTRARSEQYF. The chain couples TRBV30 to TRBJ2-7, with 7 bases that match TRBD2. Germline CDR1 and CDR2: GTSNPN and SVGIG (reference sequence). V lost 2 bases to trimming and J lost 6 bases; unmatched junction nucleotides: 10. The length of the CDR3 is 14 residues.

The rearrangement links TRBV10-1 to TRBJ2-5; D uncertain. This CDR3 is built from 13 residues. V lost 4 bases and J 5 bases, leaving 11 bases between the germline ends. Germline-derived CDR1 and CDR2 are WNHNN and SYGVQD (reference sequence). In DNA form, the CDR3 reads TGCGCCAGCAGTGCGGCGGTTTGGGAGACCCAGTACTTC. It yields the protein CASSAAVWETQYF.

The J gene is TRBJ2-7, the V gene TRBV2; 10 bases map to TRBD2. V trimming: 5 bases; J trimming: 5 bases; junction bases outside the gene matches: 6. The CDR3 contains 14 residues. Germline values: CDR1 SNHLY, CDR2 FYNNEI. The CDR3 nucleotides are TGTGCCAGCAGTAATAGCGGGAGGATCCACGAGCAGTACTTC. Residues: CASSNSGRIHEQYF.